This T cell receptor (beta chain) appears in the sequencing data of a study of blood T cell repertoires in COVID-19. Study as a whole: T cells, B-cell-depleted T cells, or PBMCs provided the cDNA or gDNA that served as material.

This CDR3 contains 15 residues. The V gene end was trimmed by 5 bases and the J gene end by 3 bases; junction bases not matched to a gene: 7. Looked up from germline, CDR1 is MDHEN and CDR2 is SYDVKM. Profiling relied on immunoSEQ multiplex PCR, and the TCRdb table lists in-frame clones only, not all of them. The table includes 150,000 to 200,000 clones, about 80% detected once. The chain uses TRBV28 and TRBJ1-2; 9 positions match TRBD1. The TCR comes from a human donor with acute or convalescent COVID-19. The donor label of this sample is uncertain. Sequencing was carried out using peripheral blood. CDR3 sequence reads: CASSIQRQGDYGYTF. The CDR3 DNA is TGTGCCAGCAGTATTCAGCGACAGGGGGACTATGGCTACACCTTC.